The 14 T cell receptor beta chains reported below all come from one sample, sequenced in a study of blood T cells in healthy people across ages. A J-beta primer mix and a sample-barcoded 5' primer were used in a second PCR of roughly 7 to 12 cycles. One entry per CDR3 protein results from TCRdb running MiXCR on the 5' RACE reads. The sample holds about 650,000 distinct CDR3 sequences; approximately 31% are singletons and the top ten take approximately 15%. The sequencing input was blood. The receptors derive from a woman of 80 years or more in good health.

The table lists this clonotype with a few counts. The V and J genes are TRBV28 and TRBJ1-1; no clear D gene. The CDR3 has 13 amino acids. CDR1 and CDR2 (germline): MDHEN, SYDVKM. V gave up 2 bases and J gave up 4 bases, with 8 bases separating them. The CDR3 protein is CASSLKLRTEAFF. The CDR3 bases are TGTGCCAGCAGTTTAAAGTTGCGCACTGAAGCTTTCTTT.

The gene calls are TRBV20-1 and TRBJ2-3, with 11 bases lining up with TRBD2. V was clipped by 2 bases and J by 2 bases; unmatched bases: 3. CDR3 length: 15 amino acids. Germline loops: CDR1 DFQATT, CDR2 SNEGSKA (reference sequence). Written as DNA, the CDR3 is TGCAGTGCTAGATCTAGCGGGGGGTTCACAGATACGCAGTATTTT. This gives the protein CSARSSGGFTDTQYF.

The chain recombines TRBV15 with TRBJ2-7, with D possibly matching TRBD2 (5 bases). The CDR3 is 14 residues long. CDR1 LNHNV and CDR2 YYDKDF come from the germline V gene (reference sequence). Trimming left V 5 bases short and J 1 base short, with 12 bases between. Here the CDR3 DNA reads TGTGCCACCAGCGGAACCTCGGGGTCCTACGAGCAGTACTTC. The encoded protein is CATSGTSGSYEQYF. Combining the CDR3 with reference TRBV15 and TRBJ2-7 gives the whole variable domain DAMVIQNPRYQVTQFGKPVTLSCSQTLNHNVMYWYQQKSSQAPKLLFHYYDKDFNNEADTPDNFQSRRPNTSFCFLDIRSPGLGDTAMYLCATSGTSGSYEQYFGPGTRLTVT.

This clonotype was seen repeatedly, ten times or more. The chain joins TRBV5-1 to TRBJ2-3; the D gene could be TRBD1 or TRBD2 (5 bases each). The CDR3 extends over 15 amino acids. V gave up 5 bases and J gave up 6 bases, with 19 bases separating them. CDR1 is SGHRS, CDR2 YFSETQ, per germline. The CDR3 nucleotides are TGCGCCAGCAGGGGACGGGGTCAGCCAAAGGATACGCAGTATTTT. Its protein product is CASRGRGQPKDTQYF.

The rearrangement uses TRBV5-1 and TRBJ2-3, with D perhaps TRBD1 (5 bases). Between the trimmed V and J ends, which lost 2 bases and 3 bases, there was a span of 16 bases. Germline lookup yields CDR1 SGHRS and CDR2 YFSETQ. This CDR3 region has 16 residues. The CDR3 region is CASSLVIQGPTDTQYF. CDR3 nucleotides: TGCGCCAGCAGCTTAGTTATCCAGGGCCCAACAGATACGCAGTATTTT.

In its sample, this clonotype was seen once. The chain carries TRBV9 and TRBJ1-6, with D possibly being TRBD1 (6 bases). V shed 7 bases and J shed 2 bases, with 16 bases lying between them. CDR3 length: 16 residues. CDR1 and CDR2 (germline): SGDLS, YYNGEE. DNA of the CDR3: TGTGCCAGCGGCGAGAGGGGGGACCCCTATAATTCACCCCTCCACTTT. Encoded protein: CASGERGDPYNSPLHF. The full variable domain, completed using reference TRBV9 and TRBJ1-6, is DSGVTQTPKHLITATGQRVTLRCSPRSGDLSVYWYQQSLDQGLQFLIQYYNGEERAKGNILERFSAQQFPDLHSELNLSSLELGDSALYFCASGERGDPYNSPLHFGNGTRLTVT.

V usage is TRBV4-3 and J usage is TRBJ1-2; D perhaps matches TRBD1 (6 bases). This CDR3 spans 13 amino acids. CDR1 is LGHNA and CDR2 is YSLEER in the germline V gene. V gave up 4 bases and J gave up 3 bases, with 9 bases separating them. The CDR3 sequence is CASSRTDYYGYTF. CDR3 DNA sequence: TGCGCCAGCAGCCGGACAGATTACTATGGCTACACCTTC.

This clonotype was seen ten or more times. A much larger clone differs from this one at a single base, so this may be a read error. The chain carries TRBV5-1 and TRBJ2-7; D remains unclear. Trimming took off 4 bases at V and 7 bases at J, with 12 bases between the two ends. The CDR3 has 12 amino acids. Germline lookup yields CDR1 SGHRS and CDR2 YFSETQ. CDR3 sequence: CASSPTGDEQYF. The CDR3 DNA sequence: TGCGCCAGCAGCCCGACTGGGGATGAGCAGTACTTC.

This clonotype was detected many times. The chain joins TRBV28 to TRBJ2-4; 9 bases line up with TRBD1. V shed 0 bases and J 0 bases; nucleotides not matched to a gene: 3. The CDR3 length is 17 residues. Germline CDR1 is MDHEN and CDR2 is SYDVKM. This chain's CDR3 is CASSLWGQGLAKNIQYF. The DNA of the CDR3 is TGTGCCAGCAGTTTATGGGGACAGGGTCTAGCCAAAAACATTCAGTACTTC.

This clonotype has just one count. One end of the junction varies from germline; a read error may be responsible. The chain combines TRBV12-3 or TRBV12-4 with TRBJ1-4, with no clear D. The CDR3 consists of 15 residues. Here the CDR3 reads CASTENGRTNEKRFF. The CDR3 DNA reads TGTGCCAGCACCGAAAACGGGAGGACTAATGAAAAACGGTTTTTT.

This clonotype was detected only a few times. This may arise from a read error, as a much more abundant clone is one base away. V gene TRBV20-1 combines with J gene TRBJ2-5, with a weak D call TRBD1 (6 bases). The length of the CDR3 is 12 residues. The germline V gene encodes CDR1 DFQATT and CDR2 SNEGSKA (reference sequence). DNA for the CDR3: TGCAGGGCTAAAATCACAGGGGAGACCCAGTACTTC. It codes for CRAKITGETQYF.

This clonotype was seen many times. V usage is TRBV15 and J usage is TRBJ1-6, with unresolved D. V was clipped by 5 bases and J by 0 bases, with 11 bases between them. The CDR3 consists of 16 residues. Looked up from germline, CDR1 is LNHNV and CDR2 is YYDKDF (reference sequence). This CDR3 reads CATSVTGGSYNSPLHF. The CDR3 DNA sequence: TGTGCCACCAGCGTCACGGGTGGCTCCTATAATTCACCCCTCCACTTT. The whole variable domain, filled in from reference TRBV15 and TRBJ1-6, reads DAMVIQNPRYQVTQFGKPVTLSCSQTLNHNVMYWYQQKSSQAPKLLFHYYDKDFNNEADTPDNFQSRRPNTSFCFLDIRSPGLGDTAMYLCATSVTGGSYNSPLHFGNGTRLTVT.

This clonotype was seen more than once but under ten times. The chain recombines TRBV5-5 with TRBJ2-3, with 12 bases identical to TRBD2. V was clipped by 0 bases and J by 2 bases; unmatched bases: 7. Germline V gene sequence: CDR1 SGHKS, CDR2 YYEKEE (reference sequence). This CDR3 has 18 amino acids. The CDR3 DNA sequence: TGTGCCAGCAGCTTGGTACTAGCGGGAGGTGGAGTCACAGATACGCAGTATTTT. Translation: CASSLVLAGGGVTDTQYF. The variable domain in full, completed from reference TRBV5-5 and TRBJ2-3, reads DAGVTQSPTHLIKTRGQQVTLRCSPISGHKSVSWYQQVLGQGPQFIFQYYEKEERGRGNFPDRFSARQFPNYSSELNVNALLLGDSALYLCASSLVLAGGGVTDTQYFGPGTRLTVL.

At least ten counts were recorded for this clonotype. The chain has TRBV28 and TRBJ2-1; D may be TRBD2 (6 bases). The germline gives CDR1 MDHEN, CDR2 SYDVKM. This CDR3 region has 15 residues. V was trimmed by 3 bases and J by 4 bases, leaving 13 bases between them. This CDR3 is CASSLWGEAYNEQFF. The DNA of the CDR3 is TGTGCCAGCAGTTTGTGGGGGGAGGCGTACAATGAGCAGTTCTTC.